This T cell receptor beta chain was recorded in a study of shared clonotypes between healthy human individuals. Germline values: CDR1 MNHNS, CDR2 SASEGT. The V and J ends lost 5 bases and 2 bases respectively, with 12 bases between them. The CDR3 totals 14 residues. Measured with immunoSEQ multiplex PCR; TCRdb has only the in-frame clones, and not every one. The sample consists of millions of clones, 90% to 95% of them appearing once. In this sample, this clone turned up once. Its antigen is not identified. General observations from the study: Larger estimated richness was generally seen in naive subsets than in memory subsets.

Every contributor of samples was a Caucasian grown-up residing in Nashville, Tennessee. Researchers partitioned CD4+ cells into CD45RA+ naive and CD45RA-negative memory subsets. The chain employs TRBV6-1 and TRBJ1-2; possible D gene TRBD1, 5 bases. Specimen: naive CD4+ T cells sorted from blood. The subset was: CD45RA+ positively selected. This sequence originates from a young man in good health. CDR3: CASSIPTENYGYTF. The CDR3 DNA follows: TGTGCCAGCAGTATACCGACAGAAAACTATGGCTACACCTTC.